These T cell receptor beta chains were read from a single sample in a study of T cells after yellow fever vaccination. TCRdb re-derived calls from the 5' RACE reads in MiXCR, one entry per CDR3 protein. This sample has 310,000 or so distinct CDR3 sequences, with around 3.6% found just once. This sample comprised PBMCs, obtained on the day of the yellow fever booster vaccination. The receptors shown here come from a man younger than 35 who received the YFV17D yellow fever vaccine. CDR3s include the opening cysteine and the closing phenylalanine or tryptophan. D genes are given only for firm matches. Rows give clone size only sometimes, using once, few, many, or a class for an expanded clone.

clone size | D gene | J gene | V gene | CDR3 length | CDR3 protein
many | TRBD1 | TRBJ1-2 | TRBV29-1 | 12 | CSARFGTGGYTF
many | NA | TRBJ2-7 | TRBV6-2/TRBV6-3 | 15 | CASTAPGGKFGEQYF
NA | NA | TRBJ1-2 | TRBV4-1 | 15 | CASSQDPGVNYGYTF
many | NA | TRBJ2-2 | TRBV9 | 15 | CASSVKGSNTGELFF
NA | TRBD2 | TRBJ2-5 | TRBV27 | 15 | CASSDRAGTQETQYF
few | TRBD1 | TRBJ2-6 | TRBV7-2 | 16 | CASSEGAQGGANVLTF
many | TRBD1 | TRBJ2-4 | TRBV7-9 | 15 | CASSFGQGAQNIQYF
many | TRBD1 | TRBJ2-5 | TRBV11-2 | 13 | CASRTGGRETQYF
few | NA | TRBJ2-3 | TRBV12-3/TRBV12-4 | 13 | CASRTGGGLTQYF
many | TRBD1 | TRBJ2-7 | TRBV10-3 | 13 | CATTGTGTGEQYF
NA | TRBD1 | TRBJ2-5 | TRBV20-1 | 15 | CSATGQAELKETQYF
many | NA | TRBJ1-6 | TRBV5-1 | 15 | CASSLTGNYNSPLHF
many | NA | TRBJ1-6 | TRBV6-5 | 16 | CASSYKGSSYNSPLHF
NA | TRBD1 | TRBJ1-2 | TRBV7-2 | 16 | CASSLDLDRGLVGYTF
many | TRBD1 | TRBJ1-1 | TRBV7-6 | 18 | CASSSRLIGTGRNTEAFF
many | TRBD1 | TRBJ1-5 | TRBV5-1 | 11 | CARTGNQPQHF
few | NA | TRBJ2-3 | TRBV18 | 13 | CASSPLVADTQYF
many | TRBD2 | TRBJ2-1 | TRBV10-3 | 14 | CAISDGGGGNEQFF
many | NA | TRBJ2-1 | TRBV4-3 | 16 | CASSQAAGAGGNEQFF
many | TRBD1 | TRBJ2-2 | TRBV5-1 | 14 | CASNRGLGTGELFF
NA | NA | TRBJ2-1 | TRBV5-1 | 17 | CASSWGSRGVSYNEQFF
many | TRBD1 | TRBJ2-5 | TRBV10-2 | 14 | CASSDPGQQETQYF
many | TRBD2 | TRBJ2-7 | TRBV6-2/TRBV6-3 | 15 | CASSYDSSGGYEQYF
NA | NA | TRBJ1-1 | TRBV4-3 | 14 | CASSLTDRNTEAFF
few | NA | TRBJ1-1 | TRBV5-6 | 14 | CASSFGGANTEAFF
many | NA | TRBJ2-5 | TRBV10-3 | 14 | CAISESLSQETQYF
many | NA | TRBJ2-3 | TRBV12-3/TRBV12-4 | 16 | CASSLPARTSTDTQYF
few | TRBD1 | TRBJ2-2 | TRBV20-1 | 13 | CSARQGGAGELFF
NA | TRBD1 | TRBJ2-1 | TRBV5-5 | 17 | CASSLKETGGIRNEQFF
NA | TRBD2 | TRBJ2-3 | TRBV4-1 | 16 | CASSRLTSGGAQTQYF
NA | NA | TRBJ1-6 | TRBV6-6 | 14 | CATDSVTPNSPLHF
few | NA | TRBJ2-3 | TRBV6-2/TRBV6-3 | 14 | CASSYSSSQDTQYF
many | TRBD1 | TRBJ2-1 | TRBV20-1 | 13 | CSAPGQGAYEQFF
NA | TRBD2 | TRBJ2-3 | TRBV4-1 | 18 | CASSQILLVTSGVYTQYF
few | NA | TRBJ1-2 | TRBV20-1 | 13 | CSAKNWGAGGYTF
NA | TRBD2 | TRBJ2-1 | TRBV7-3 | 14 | CASSAYGGKDEQFF
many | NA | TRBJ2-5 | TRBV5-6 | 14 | CASSFNGDQETQYF
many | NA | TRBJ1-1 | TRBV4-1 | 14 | CASSQSWGQGTAFF
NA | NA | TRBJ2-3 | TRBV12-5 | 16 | CASGLYSGPYTDTQYF
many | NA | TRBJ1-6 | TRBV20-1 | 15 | CSARAQLGVYSPLHF
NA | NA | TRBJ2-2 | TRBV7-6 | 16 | CASSQGPAGNTGELFF
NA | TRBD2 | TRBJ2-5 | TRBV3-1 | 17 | CASSPAGLAGEEETQYF
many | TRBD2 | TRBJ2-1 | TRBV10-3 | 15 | CAISELSSGGNEQFF
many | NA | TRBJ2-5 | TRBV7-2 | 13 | CASTYMTQETQYF
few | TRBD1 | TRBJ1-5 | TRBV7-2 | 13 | CACTGDLNQPQHF
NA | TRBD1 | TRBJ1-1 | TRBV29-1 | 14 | CSVPTWTGGTEAFF
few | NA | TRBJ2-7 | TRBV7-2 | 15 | CASSFYSGDNSDQYF
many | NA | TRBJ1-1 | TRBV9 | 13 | CASSVAGSTEAFF
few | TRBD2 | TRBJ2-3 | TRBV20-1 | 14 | CSARGGGGADTQYF
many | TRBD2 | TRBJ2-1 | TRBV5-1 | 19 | CASGSLASGRLSSYNEQFF
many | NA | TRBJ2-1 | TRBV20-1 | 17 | CSAQETFSRTLNNEQFF
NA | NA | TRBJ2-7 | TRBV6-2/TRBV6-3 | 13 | CASSYSRTYEQYF
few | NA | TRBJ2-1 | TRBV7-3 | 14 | CASRKTGETSEQFF
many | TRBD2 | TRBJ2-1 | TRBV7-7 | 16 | CASSLELAGSYNEQFF
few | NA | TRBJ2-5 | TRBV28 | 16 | CASSQLRGGARETQYF